One sample yielded the 31 T cell receptor beta chains listed below, sequenced in a study of blood T cell repertoires in COVID-19 (dated by TCRdb to about 2020). The method was the immunoSEQ multiplex PCR assay. In its TCRdb copy, this immuneACCESS table keeps in-frame sequences only and misses some clones. Where compared with another copy, unresolved V genes explain less than half of these, and the others have no known cause. Here the sample has under 140,000 clones; around four fifths occur a single time. Jointly, the top ten make up 15% to 20% of the sample. Specimen: peripheral blood. These receptors were taken from a woman between 55 and 75 years old with acute or convalescent COVID-19.

The chain links TRBV6-5 to TRBJ1-1; the D gene is possibly TRBD1 (6 bases). With 2 bases removed from V and 5 bases from J, the gap between germline ends came to 9 bases. The CDR3 covers 13 residues. The germline V gene encodes CDR1 MNHEY and CDR2 SVGAGI. Written as DNA, the CDR3 is TGTGCCAGCAGTTACGGTAGGGGGACTGAAGCTTTCTTT. Translated, it gives CASSYGRGTEAFF.

The CDR3 bases are TGCGCCAGCAGTCAGAATTTCCCAGATACGCAGTATTTT. Protein: CASSQNFPDTQYF. The chain is built from TRBV4-3 and TRBJ2-3; D gene uncertain. Trimming took off 6 bases at V and 4 bases at J, with 11 bases between the two ends. This CDR3 is built from 13 residues. The germline V gene has CDR1 LGHNA and CDR2 YSLEER.

This clone was counted ten times or more. CDR3 DNA sequence: TGTGCCACCCGACTAGCGGAGAACTACAATGAGCAGTTCTTC. This codes for CATRLAENYNEQFF. The chain links TRBV6-5 to TRBJ2-1, with 9 positions matching TRBD2. This CDR3 comprises 14 residues. Unmatched junction bases numbered 7, after V lost 10 bases and J lost 3 bases. The V gene's germline CDR1 is MNHEY and CDR2 SVGAGI.

The rearrangement joins TRBV30 to TRBJ1-2; D uncertain. The V end lost 0 bases, the J end lost 5 bases, and 7 bases lay between the germline ends. Germline values: CDR1 GTSNPN, CDR2 SVGIG (reference sequence). This CDR3 has 12 amino acids. The CDR3: CAWSVSGYGYTF. As DNA, the CDR3 is TGTGCCTGGAGTGTATCGGGGTATGGCTACACCTTC.

The chain links TRBV4-3 to TRBJ1-2; 7 positions match TRBD1. The trim removed 0 bases at V and 4 bases at J, leaving 8 bases unmatched. Germline CDR1 is LGHNA and CDR2 is YSLEER. This CDR3 region has 16 residues. The CDR3: CASSQDETGVGYGYTF. CDR3 bases: TGCGCCAGCAGCCAAGACGAAACAGGGGTGGGCTATGGCTACACCTTC.

The chain links TRBV4-3 to TRBJ1-4, with unresolved D. This CDR3 is 15 amino acids long. V lost 1 base and J lost 6, with 12 bases in between. CDR1 is LGHNA and CDR2 is YSLEER in the germline V gene. The CDR3 nucleotides read TGCGCCAGCAGCCAAGTGGGTGAGGCGGATGAAAAACTGTTTTTT. Translating it yields CASSQVGEADEKLFF.

The genes are TRBV7-3 and TRBJ1-1; D is uncertain. Per germline, CDR1 SGHTA and CDR2 FQGTGA. Trimming shortened V by 5 bases and J by 1 base, and 11 bases separated the two germline ends. CDR3 length equals 14 residues. The CDR3 DNA follows: TGTGCCAGCAGCCCGGGAGGGCGGAACACTGAAGCTTTCTTT. Translation gives CASSPGGRNTEAFF.

The CDR3: CASRPHTGGDENIQYF. The CDR3 nucleotides read TGCGCCAGCAGACCTCATACAGGGGGCGACGAAAACATTCAGTACTTC. The rearrangement uses TRBV4-1 and TRBJ2-4; 9 nucleotides align to TRBD1. Looked up from germline, CDR1 is MGHRA and CDR2 is YSYEKL. CDR3 length equals 16 residues. Losses at the gene ends were 6 bases for V and 5 bases for J; bases not matched to a gene: 11.

CDR3 DNA: TGTGCCAGCAGCGCGGGCAGGGGTTTGGGGACTGAAGCTTTCTTT. It is translated as CASSAGRGLGTEAFF. V is TRBV7-2 and J is TRBJ1-1, with D maybe TRBD1 (6 bases). V was clipped by 5 bases and J by 5 bases, with 18 bases between them. The CDR3 runs to 15 residues. CDR1 and CDR2 (germline): SGHTA, FQGNSA.

The V call is TRBV2, the J call TRBJ1-2; D uncertain. The CDR3 is made up of 13 amino acids. Trimming took 6 bases from V and 3 from J, leaving 11 bases between them. Germline V lookup: CDR1 SNHLY, CDR2 FYNNEI. This CDR3 is CASSGREHYGYTF. CDR3 sequence (DNA): TGTGCCAGCAGCGGCCGGGAGCACTATGGCTACACCTTC.

V and J are TRBV24-1 and TRBJ2-1; TRBD2 aligns across 11 bases. The V gene end was trimmed by 3 bases and the J gene end by 4 bases; junction bases not matched to a gene: 7. The CDR3 extends over 17 amino acids. CDR1 and CDR2 (germline): KGHDR, SFDVKD. CDR3 loop: CATSDIRTSGGYNEQFF. The CDR3, as DNA: TGTGCCACCAGTGATATTCGAACTAGCGGGGGTTACAATGAGCAGTTCTTC.

The rearrangement uses TRBV3-1 (or the pseudogene TRBV3-2) and TRBJ2-6; D unclear. Germline V lookup: CDR1 LGHDT, CDR2 YNNKEL (reference sequence). V was cut by 4 bases and J by 0 bases, with 7 bases left in between. This CDR3 region has 15 residues. CDR3 sequence (DNA): TGTGCCAGCAGCCCCCGAGGCTCTGGGGCCAACGTCCTGACTTTC. It encodes CASSPRGSGANVLTF.

The chain has TRBV2 and TRBJ1-2, with a possible D match to TRBD1 (6 bases). The CDR3 has 14 residues. Germline V gene lookup returns CDR1 SNHLY and CDR2 FYNNEI. Trimming took 4 bases from V and 4 from J, leaving 13 bases between them. CDR3 loop: CASSVGQWGYGYTF. The CDR3 DNA is TGTGCCAGCAGTGTCGGACAGTGGGGCTATGGCTACACCTTC.

This chain joins TRBV27 and TRBJ1-5, with TRBD1 as a possible D gene (5 bases). The germline V gene encodes CDR1 MNHEY and CDR2 SMNVEV (reference sequence). This CDR3 has 17 residues. Trimming stripped 4 bases from V and 1 base from J, with 17 bases between. The CDR3 here is CASSSRAGWVSNQPQHF. The CDR3 nucleotides are TGTGCCAGCAGTTCCCGGGCAGGGTGGGTCAGCAATCAGCCCCAGCATTTT.

V gene TRBV20-1 combines with J gene TRBJ2-7, with D possibly matching TRBD2 (6 bases). CDR3 size: 11 residues. Germline V gene lookup returns CDR1 DFQATT and CDR2 SNEGSKA (reference sequence). Trimming took off 6 bases at V and 9 bases at J, with 15 bases between the two ends. The CDR3 DNA is TGCAGTGCCCGCCGGGGGTTCGCGCAGTACTTC. This encodes CSARRGFAQYF.

V gene TRBV5-3 combines with J gene TRBJ2-3, with TRBD2 matching over 7 bases. TRBV5-3 is recorded as an ORF, its role being uncertain. With 6 bases clipped from V and 4 bases from J, the junction kept 17 bases outside the gene matches. The CDR3 has 17 residues. The CDR3 sequence: CARKSSIAGEHPDTQYF. The CDR3 DNA follows: TGTGCCAGAAAATCCTCTATTGCGGGGGAGCATCCAGATACGCAGTATTTT.

V usage is TRBV5-1 and J usage is TRBJ2-1; 8 bases line up with TRBD1. V shed 3 bases and J 13 bases; nucleotides not matched to a gene: 9. The CDR3 spans 13 residues. CDR1 and CDR2 from the germline V gene are SGHRS and YFSETQ. The CDR3 region has the DNA TGCGCCAGCAGCTCGGGTTCTGACAGGGGCCAGTTCTTC. It specifies CASSSGSDRGQFF.

This clone was recorded once. V gene TRBV20-1 combines with J gene TRBJ2-1; D perhaps matches TRBD1 (5 bases). The CDR3 loop spans 11 amino acids. Deletions cut 3 bases from V and 7 bases from J, with 7 bases between. Germline values: CDR1 DFQATT, CDR2 SNEGSKA (reference sequence). The CDR3 sequence is CSARGRNEQFF. As DNA, the CDR3 is TGCAGTGCTAGGGGGCGGAATGAGCAGTTCTTC.

The rearrangement joins TRBV19 to TRBJ1-6; D gene unclear. Looked up from germline, CDR1 is LNHDA and CDR2 is SQIVND (reference sequence). The germline V and J ends were trimmed by 6 bases and 11 bases, with 14 bases remaining between them. This CDR3 contains 13 residues. The CDR3 DNA reads as TGTGCCAGTAGACCGGGTCCCTATACACCCCTCCACTTT. This gives the protein CASRPGPYTPLHF.

The chain recombines TRBV14 with TRBJ1-4, with D hard to call. In germline, CDR1 is SGHDN, CDR2 FVKESK. V shed 1 base and J shed 5 bases, with 11 bases lying between them. This CDR3 contains 15 residues. CDR3 in DNA: TGTGCCAGCAGCCAAGCCCCCGAAACAAATGAAAAACTGTTTTTT. As protein: CASSQAPETNEKLFF.

V and J are TRBV5-6 and TRBJ1-2, with D unresolved. V shed 0 bases and J shed 8 bases, with 8 bases lying between them. The CDR3 extends over 12 amino acids. CDR1 is SGHDT, CDR2 YYEEEE, per germline. The CDR3 DNA follows: TGTGCCAGCAGCTTGGCCCGGGAGGGCTACACCTTC. Translation: CASSLAREGYTF.

This clone was detected only once. The CDR3 spells CASRWGPGAFF. The DNA for the CDR3 is TGTGCCAGCAGGTGGGGGCCGGGAGCTTTCTTT. The chain employs TRBV2 and TRBJ1-1; perhaps TRBD1 as D (6 bases). The CDR3 sequence is 11 residues long. CDR1 and CDR2 (germline): SNHLY, FYNNEI. Trimming stripped 6 bases from V and 10 bases from J, with 12 bases between. Supplemented by reference TRBV2 and TRBJ1-1, the full variable domain reads EPEVTQTPSHQVTQMGQEVILRCVPISNHLYFYWYRQILGQKVEFLVSFYNNEISEKSEIFDDQFSVERPDGSNFTLKIRSTKLEDSAMYFCASRWGPGAFFGQGTRLTVV.

V gene TRBV6-5 combines with J gene TRBJ1-1, with TRBD1 matching 8 bases. The germline CDR1 and CDR2 sequences are MNHEY and SVGAGI. The CDR3 has 15 residues. Losses at the gene ends were 5 bases for V and 2 bases for J; bases not matched to a gene: 7. The CDR3 region is CASSPAGTGNTEAFF. The CDR3 DNA is TGTGCCAGCAGTCCCGCCGGGACAGGTAACACTGAAGCTTTCTTT.

This chain links TRBV4-1 with TRBJ2-2, with D possibly matching TRBD2 (5 bases). CDR3 length: 14 amino acids. CDR1 is MGHRA and CDR2 is YSYEKL in the germline V gene. V was trimmed by 1 base and J by 8 bases, leaving 11 bases between them. CDR3 residues: CASSQGPGKGELFF. CDR3 in DNA: TGCGCCAGCAGCCAAGGGCCCGGGAAGGGGGAGCTGTTTTTT.

This chain connects TRBV2 to TRBJ2-1, with 7 bases lining up with TRBD2. This CDR3 contains 16 residues. The germline CDR1 and CDR2 sequences are SNHLY and FYNNEI. J lost 4 bases, V lost 2 bases, and 8 bases had no gene match. CDR3 coding DNA: TGTGCCAGCAGTGAATCGGGGGGAACTGGTTACAATGAGCAGTTCTTC. It encodes CASSESGGTGYNEQFF.

The CDR3 loop reads CASSQRSTEAFF. Written as DNA, the CDR3 is TGTGCCAGCAGCCAGAGGAGCACTGAAGCTTTCTTT. V is TRBV11-3 and J is TRBJ1-1; no firm D call. The V gene's germline CDR1 is SGHNT and CDR2 YENEEA. CDR3 size: 12 residues. Trimming removed 5 bases at V and 4 bases at J, with 8 bases between. Variable domain in full (rest from reference TRBV11-3 and TRBJ1-1): EAGVVQSPRYKIIEKKQPVAFWCNPISGHNTLYWYLQNLGQGPELLIRYENEEAVDDSQLPKDRFSAERLKGVDSTLKIQPAELGDSAVYLCASSQRSTEAFFGQGTRLTVV.

V usage is TRBV29-1 and J usage is TRBJ2-1; 10 bases are a match to TRBD2. The CDR3 has 14 residues. CDR1 is SQVTM, CDR2 ANQGSEA, per germline. V dropped 5 bases and J dropped 6; count of bases not matched to a gene: 7. CDR3 DNA sequence: TGCAGCGTTTTGGGGGGGACTAGCGCCAATGAGCAGTTCTTC. This translates into CSVLGGTSANEQFF.

The chain is built from TRBV30 and TRBJ2-3; 10 positions match TRBD2. This CDR3 has 17 residues. With V trimmed by 1 base and J by 6 bases, 13 bases remained unmatched. Per germline, CDR1 GTSNPN and CDR2 SVGIG (reference sequence). The chain's CDR3 is CAWSGSASGGPGDTQYF. Here the CDR3 DNA reads TGTGCCTGGAGTGGCTCTGCTAGCGGGGGCCCGGGGGATACGCAGTATTTT.

The V call is TRBV6-5, the J call TRBJ1-6, with D maybe TRBD1 (6 bases). V lost 4 bases to trimming and J lost 7 bases, with 8 bases between them. This CDR3 contains 13 residues. The germline CDR1 and CDR2 sequences are MNHEY and SVGAGI. The CDR3 nucleotides are TGTGCCAGCAGTTTGGACAGCAATTCACCCCTCCACTTT. This codes for CASSLDSNSPLHF.

The table lists this clone with a count of one. The chain links TRBV6-1 to TRBJ1-2; 10 bases agree with TRBD1. Losses at the gene ends were 4 bases for V and 1 base for J; bases not matched to a gene: 12. The germline CDR1 and CDR2 sequences are MNHNS and SASEGT. This CDR3 is 18 amino acids long. The CDR3 DNA sequence: TGTGCCAGCAGTGGCCCCGGGACAGGGGAGGGGGGTAACTATGGCTACACCTTC. The encoded protein is CASSGPGTGEGGNYGYTF.

The CDR3 region is CAISDPREAGTGEYDEQFF. Written as DNA, the CDR3 is TGTGCCATCAGTGATCCGCGAGAGGCCGGGACAGGGGAGTATGATGAGCAGTTCTTC. J is TRBJ2-1 and V is TRBV10-3, with TRBD1 identical over 10 bases. This CDR3 is built from 19 residues. Germline V gene data show CDR1 as ENHRY and CDR2 as SYGVKD. Unmatched junction bases numbered 19, after V lost 3 bases and J lost 8 bases.